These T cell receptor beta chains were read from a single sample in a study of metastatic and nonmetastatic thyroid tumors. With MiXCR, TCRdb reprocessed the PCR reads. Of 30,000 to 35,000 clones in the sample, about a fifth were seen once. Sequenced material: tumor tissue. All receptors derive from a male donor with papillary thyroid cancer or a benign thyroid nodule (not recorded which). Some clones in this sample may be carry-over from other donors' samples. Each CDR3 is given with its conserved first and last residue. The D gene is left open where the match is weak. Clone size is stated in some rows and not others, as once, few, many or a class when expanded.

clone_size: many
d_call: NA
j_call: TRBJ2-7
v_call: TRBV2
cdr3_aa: CASRETYEQYF
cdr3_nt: TGTGCCAGCAGAGAAACCTACGAGCAGTACTTC

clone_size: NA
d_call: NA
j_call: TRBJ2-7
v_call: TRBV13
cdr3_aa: CASGSRGLSEQYF
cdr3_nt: TGTGCCAGCGGAAGCAGGGGTCTGAGCGAGCAGTACTTC

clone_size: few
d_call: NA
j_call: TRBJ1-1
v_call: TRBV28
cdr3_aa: CASSNGRTAFF
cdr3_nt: TGTGCCAGCAGCAACGGGCGTACAGCTTTCTTT

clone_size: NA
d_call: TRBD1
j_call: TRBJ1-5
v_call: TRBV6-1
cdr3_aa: CASTIRDREGYQHQHF
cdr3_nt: TGTGCCAGCACCATTAGAGACAGGGAAGGCTATCAGCACCAGCATTTT

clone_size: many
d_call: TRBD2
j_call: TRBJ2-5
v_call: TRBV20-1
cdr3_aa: CSARPSSGQYF
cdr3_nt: TGCAGTGCTAGGCCCTCTAGCGGACAGTACTTC

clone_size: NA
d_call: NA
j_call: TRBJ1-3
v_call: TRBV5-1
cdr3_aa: CASSLGLGPGNTIYF
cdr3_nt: TGCGCCAGCAGCTTGGGACTGGGGCCTGGAAACACCATATATTTT

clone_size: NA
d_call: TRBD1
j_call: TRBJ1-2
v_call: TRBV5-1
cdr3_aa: CASRRSGTGDYTF
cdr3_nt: TGCGCCAGCAGGAGGTCCGGGACAGGGGACTACACCTTC

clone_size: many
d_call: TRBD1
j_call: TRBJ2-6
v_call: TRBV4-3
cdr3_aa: CASSQATGPGANVLTF
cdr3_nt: TGCGCCAGCAGCCAGGCGACAGGGCCTGGGGCCAACGTCCTGACTTTC

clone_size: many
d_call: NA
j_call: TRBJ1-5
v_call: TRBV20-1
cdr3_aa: CSASAGQGFVNQPQHF
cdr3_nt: TGCAGTGCTAGCGCGGGCCAGGGGTTCGTCAATCAGCCCCAGCATTTT

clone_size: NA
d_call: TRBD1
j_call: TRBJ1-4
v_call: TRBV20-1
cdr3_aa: CSARDIQGANEKLFF
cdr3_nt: TGCAGTGCTAGAGATATCCAGGGGGCTAATGAAAAACTGTTTTTT

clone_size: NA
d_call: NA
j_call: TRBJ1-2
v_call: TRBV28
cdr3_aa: CASIGARYGYTF
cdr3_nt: TGTGCCAGCATAGGAGCAAGATATGGCTACACCTTC

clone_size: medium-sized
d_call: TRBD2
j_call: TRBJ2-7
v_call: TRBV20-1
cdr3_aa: CSARPREIAHEQYF
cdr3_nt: TGCAGTGCTAGGCCGCGGGAGATTGCCCACGAGCAGTACTTC

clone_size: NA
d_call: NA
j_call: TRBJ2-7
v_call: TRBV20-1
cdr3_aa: CSASKGEGFLEQYF
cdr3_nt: TGCAGTGCGAGCAAGGGTGAAGGCTTTCTCGAGCAGTACTTC

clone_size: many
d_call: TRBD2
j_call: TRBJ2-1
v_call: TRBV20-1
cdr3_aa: CSARDLLTSGHNEQFF
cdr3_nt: TGCAGTGCTAGAGATTTATTGACTAGCGGACACAATGAGCAGTTCTTC